This TCR beta chain derives from a study of cytomegalovirus exposure and HLA in healthy donors. The overall study: There were roughly 80 million unique TCRs (from HLA-typed donors) in an early data release. The Caucasian-associated ancestry cluster contained around four fifths of the approximately 420 genotyped donors.

Notes on the study in general: Later analysis found that TCR beta chains associated with HLA were more clonally expanded than other, equally common chains.

This clone was picked up one time. Its antigen is currently unknown. In the PCR, 60 Vbeta and 13 Jbeta primers were used. TCRdb keeps only in-frame clones here, not all; method: immunoSEQ multiplex PCR. The data contain 200,000 or so clones, less than 90% of them singletons. The germline V gene has CDR1 SGDLS and CDR2 YYNGEE. This CDR3 spans 15 amino acids. The ends were cut back, 7 bases at V and 0 bases at J, with 14 bases in the middle. Material for sequencing was PBMCs. The chain employs TRBV9 and TRBJ1-3; D possibly corresponds to TRBD1 (5 bases). This receptor was obtained from a boy aged 5-17 years in good health and CMV-seronegative. CDR3: CASSGTASSGNTIYF. CDR3 in DNA: TGTGCCAGCTCTGGGACTGCGAGCTCTGGAAACACCATATATTTT.